This T cell receptor beta chain was retrieved from a study of blood T cell repertoires in COVID-19. Study at large: Nucleic acid was either cDNA or gDNA, and it came from T cells, B-cell-depleted T cells, or PBMCs.

The authors' processing: Nucleated cell counts were estimated from reference gene primer amplification. Sequencing was performed with immunoSEQ multiplex PCR; in TCRdb, only in-frame clones are kept and a portion is missing. From that table come the V and J calls and clone size; the DNA was used to work out D and trimming. The sample has fewer than 300,000 clones, 80% to 95% seen once. Those enrolled in Seattle joined during active infection and were followed longitudinally afterward. This TCR came from a woman aged 30 to 39 with COVID-19, enrolled during active disease. Sequencing was carried out using peripheral blood.

This CDR3 is CASSELRGVQPQHF. CDR3 nucleotides: TGTGCCAGCAGTGAATTGCGGGGGGTACAGCCCCAGCATTTT. The chain couples TRBV2 to TRBJ1-5, with D possibly TRBD1 on 5 matching bases. V was cut by 2 bases and J by 7 bases, with 12 bases left in between. This CDR3 region has 14 residues. Germline CDR1 SNHLY, CDR2 FYNNEI.